This T cell receptor (beta chain) emerged from a study of T cell changes during pregnancy in multiple sclerosis. The CDR3 extends over 16 amino acids. V dropped 1 base and J dropped 10; count of bases not matched to a gene: 8. Germline assignment: CDR1 SEHNR and CDR2 FQNEAQ (reference sequence). Repertoires were generated with immunoSEQ multiplex PCR, while TCRdb's copy carries only in-frame clones and drops some. This table holds about 98,000 clones, about 90% found once. Sample: peripheral blood, taken after pregnancy. The chain employs TRBV7-9 and TRBJ2-1; 12 bases line up with TRBD2. The sequence was obtained from a female donor in good health, enrolled as a control in a pregnancy study. The CDR3, as DNA: TGTGCCAGCAGCTTAGGATCTAGCGGGAGGGGAGGAGAGCAGTTCTTC. Its protein is CASSLGSSGRGGEQFF.